Here is one TCR beta chain with its context. Its target is not known. This sample is part of a study of CD8+ T cells in alopecia areata. Study-wide context: By percentage of affected scalp area, the severity of treated patients was scored.

Broader study findings: Higher clonality than in normal scalp was seen in lesional scalp, especially alopecia totalis/universalis. There were many expanded lesional clones persisting in scalp and blood during tofacitinib.

This CDR3 spans 17 amino acids. After removal of 4 bases from V and 4 bases from J, the junction contained 6 bases not matched to a gene. Germline loops: CDR1 SGHRS, CDR2 YFSETQ. This sample's treatment: oral pan-JAK inhibitor, 5-10 mg twice daily. Peripheral blood and lesional scalp punch biopsies were taken from alopecia areata patients. Extraction and reverse transcription of RNA yielded cDNA as the sequencing template. Using immunoSEQ multiplex PCR, the repertoire was profiled, and TCRdb retains in-frame clones only, with some absent. The profile shows 110,000 to 150,000 clones, roughly four fifths of them singletons.

This chain uses TRBV5-1 with TRBJ2-3, with 16 bases lining up with TRBD2. This clonotype was sampled from a human donor with alopecia areata. The material was CD8+ T cells sorted from blood, obtained at week 4, from a patient treated with tofacitinib. The CDR3: CASSTLGTSGGADTQYF. CDR3 sequence (DNA): TGCGCCAGCAGCACCCTCGGGACTAGCGGGGGGGCAGATACGCAGTATTTT. The full variable domain, completed using reference TRBV5-1 and TRBJ2-3, is KAGVTQTPRYLIKTRGQQVTLSCSPISGHRSVSWYQQTPGQGLQFLFEYFSETQRNKGNFPGRFSGRQFSNSRSEMNVSTLELGDSALYLCASSTLGTSGGADTQYFGPGTRLTVL.